This T cell receptor beta chain was documented in a study of CD4 T cells in relation to SARS-CoV-2 and coronaviruses. Assay: immunoSEQ multiplex PCR; the TCRdb copy retains only in-frame clones and omits some. The top ten hold approximately 6.3% of the sample, which has about 36,000 clones, roughly 80% seen once. Naive or memory CD4+ cells were cultured 1:1 with T cell-depleted PBMCs plus CEF. A note on this clone: Its antigen is still unknown.

The germline V gene encodes CDR1 SGHAT and CDR2 FQNNGV. The CDR3 has 17 residues. The V and J ends lost 2 bases and 6 bases, in that order; junction bases with no gene match: 13. The sequence derives from an adult with COVID-19. Sequenced material: naive CD4+ T cells from PBMCs, cultured in vitro. Subset described: naive CD4+ T cells isolated by negative enrichment. The chain uses TRBV11-2 and TRBJ2-1; 7 bases agree with TRBD2. CDR3 nucleotide sequence: TGTGCCAGCAGCTTAACGGGGTTAGGACTAGGGATCAATGAGCAGTTCTTC. Protein product: CASSLTGLGLGINEQFF.